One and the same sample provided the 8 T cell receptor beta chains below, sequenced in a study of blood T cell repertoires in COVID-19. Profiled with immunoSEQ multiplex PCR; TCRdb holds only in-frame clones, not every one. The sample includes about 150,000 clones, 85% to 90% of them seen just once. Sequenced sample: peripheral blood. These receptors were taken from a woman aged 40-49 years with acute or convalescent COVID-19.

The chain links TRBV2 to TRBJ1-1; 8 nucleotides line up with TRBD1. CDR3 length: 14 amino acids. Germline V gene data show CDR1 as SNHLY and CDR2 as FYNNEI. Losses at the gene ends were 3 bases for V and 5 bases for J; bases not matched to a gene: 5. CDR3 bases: TGTGCCAGCAGTGACAGGGGGCGGGGGACTGAAGCTTTCTTT. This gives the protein CASSDRGRGTEAFF.

This CDR3 reads CASSQDRSVETQYF. The CDR3 region has the DNA TGTGCCAGCAGCCAAGATCGGAGCGTAGAGACGCAGTATTTT. The rearrangement uses TRBV4-2 and TRBJ2-3; D unresolved. CDR3 length equals 14 residues. Trimming took 0 bases from V and 9 from J, leaving 13 bases between them. Per the germline V gene, CDR1 is LGHNA and CDR2 is YNFKEQ.

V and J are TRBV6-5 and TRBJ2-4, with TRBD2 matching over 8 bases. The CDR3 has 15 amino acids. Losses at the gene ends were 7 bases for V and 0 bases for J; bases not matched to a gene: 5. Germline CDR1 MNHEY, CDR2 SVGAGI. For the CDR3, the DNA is TGTGCCAGCATGCTGGGACTAGTAGCCAAAAACATTCAGTACTTC. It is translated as CASMLGLVAKNIQYF.

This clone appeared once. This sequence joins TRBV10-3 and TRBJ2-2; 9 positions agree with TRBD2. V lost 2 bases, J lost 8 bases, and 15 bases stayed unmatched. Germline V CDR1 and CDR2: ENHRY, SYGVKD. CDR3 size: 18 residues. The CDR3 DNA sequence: TGTGCCATCAGTGAGACGATGTTGCCGGGACTAGCATCTGGGGAGCTGTTTTTT. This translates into CAISETMLPGLASGELFF.

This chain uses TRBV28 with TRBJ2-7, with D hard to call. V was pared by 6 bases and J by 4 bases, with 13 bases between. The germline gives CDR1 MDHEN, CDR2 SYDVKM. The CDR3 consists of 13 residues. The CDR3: CASSRGPGYEQYF. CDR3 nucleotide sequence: TGTGCCAGCAGCAGAGGTCCGGGTTACGAGCAGTACTTC.

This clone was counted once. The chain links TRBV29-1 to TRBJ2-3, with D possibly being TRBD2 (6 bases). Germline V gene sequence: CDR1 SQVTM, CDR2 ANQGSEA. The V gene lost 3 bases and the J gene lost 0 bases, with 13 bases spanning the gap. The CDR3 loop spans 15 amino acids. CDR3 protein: CSVDGRPTSTDTQYF. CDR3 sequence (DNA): TGCAGCGTTGACGGGAGACCAACTAGCACAGATACGCAGTATTTT.

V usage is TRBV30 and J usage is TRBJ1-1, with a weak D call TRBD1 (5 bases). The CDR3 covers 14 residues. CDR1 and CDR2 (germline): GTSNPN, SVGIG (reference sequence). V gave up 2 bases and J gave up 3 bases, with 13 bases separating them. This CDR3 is CAWSLGASDTEAFF. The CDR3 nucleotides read TGTGCCTGGAGTCTTGGGGCCTCGGACACTGAAGCTTTCTTT.

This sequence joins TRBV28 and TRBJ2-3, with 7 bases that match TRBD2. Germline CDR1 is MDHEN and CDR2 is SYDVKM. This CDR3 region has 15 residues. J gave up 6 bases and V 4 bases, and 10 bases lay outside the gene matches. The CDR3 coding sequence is TGTGCCAGCAGTTCCGGCGGGGGAGATTCTGATACGCAGTATTTT. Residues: CASSSGGGDSDTQYF.